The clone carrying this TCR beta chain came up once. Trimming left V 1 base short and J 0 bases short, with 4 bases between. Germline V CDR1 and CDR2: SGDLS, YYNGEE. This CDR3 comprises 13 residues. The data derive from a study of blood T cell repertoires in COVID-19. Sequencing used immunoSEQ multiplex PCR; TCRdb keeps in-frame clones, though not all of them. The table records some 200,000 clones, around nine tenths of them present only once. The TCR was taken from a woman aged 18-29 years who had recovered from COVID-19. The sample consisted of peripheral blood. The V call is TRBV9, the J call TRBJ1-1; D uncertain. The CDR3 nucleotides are TGTGCCAGCAGCGTATGGCTGAACACTGAAGCTTTCTTT. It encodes CASSVWLNTEAFF.